This record concerns one T cell receptor (beta chain) sequence. Its antigen is unidentified. The CDR3 is 18 residues long. Germline-derived CDR1 and CDR2 are SGHTA and FQGNSA. Trimming took 6 bases from V and 4 from J; bases not matched to a gene: 8. This record comes from a study of chemoradiotherapy in HPV16-positive cancers. General study points: During treatment, candidate HPV-specific clones and E7-related motifs expanded in tumor.

Profiling relied on immunoSEQ multiplex PCR, and the TCRdb table lists in-frame clones only, not all of them. The repertoire holds 8,400 or so clones, with roughly 89% as singletons. Repeated repertoire sampling spanned the course of chemoradiotherapy. This clonotype was sampled from a human donor with HPV-associated anogenital cancer. The input for sequencing was blood, taken from a patient who underwent chemoradiotherapy. The chain uses TRBV7-2 and TRBJ2-2; 16 bases match TRBD2. CDR3 nucleotides: TGTGCCAGCAGGGGGACTAGCGGGAGGGCTATAGGCACCGGGGAGCTGTTTTTT. Amino acid sequence: CASRGTSGRAIGTGELFF.